Sequencing of this TCR beta chain was carried out in a study of CD8 T cells in ankylosing spondylitis. MiXCR, applied by TCRdb to the 5' RACE reads, yields one record per CDR3 protein. There are around 210,000 distinct CDR3 sequences in the sample; around 8% occur only once, and 4% to 5% lies in the top ten. This clonotype was seen at least ten times. The clonotype comes from a female donor with ankylosing spondylitis or in good health (not recorded which). Sequencing used blood, either unsorted or a sorted T cell fraction (not recorded which).

Written as DNA, the CDR3 is TGTGCCAGCAGCCAAAGGGGACTAGTAAAGGGAGCCGGGGAGCTGTTTTTT. Translation: CASSQRGLVKGAGELFF. The chain employs TRBV3-1 and TRBJ2-2; 8 bases match TRBD2. The CDR3 extends over 17 amino acids. With 2 bases clipped from V and 6 bases from J, the junction kept 11 bases outside the gene matches. Germline V gene data show CDR1 as LGHDT and CDR2 as YNNKEL (reference sequence).